A single sample gave rise to the 19 T cell receptor beta chains below, sequenced in a study of blood T cell repertoires in COVID-19. Some clones are missing from TCRdb's copy, which holds only in-frame ones; the method was immunoSEQ multiplex PCR. The sample carries about 360,000 clones, 88% recorded once. Sample: PBMCs or T cells enriched from blood (not recorded which). Every receptor here comes from a woman in her forties with acute COVID-19.

The chain combines TRBV5-1 with TRBJ2-7, with 8 bases aligning to TRBD1. The CDR3 runs to 14 residues. The germline gives CDR1 SGHRS, CDR2 YFSETQ. V was pared by 5 bases and J by 3 bases, with 7 bases of the junction left unmatched. CDR3 amino acids: CASSIQGGSYEQYF. The CDR3 nucleotides read TGCGCCAGCAGTATACAGGGGGGAAGCTACGAGCAGTACTTC.

V and J are TRBV3-1 (or the pseudogene TRBV3-2) and TRBJ1-5; D gene uncertain. This CDR3 contains 14 residues. Germline V gives CDR1 LGHDT, CDR2 YNNKEL (reference sequence). V lost 3 bases to trimming and J lost 2 bases, with 8 bases between them. CDR3 sequence: CASSQARGNQPQHF. For the CDR3, the DNA is TGTGCCAGCAGCCAGGCGAGGGGCAATCAGCCCCAGCATTTT.

This clone was detected once. The chain couples TRBV6-5 to TRBJ1-3; 7 nucleotides line up with TRBD1. The J segment lost 2 bases and the V segment lost 2 bases, leaving 6 bases of the junction unmatched. The CDR3 totals 16 residues. Germline V CDR1 and CDR2: MNHEY, SVGAGI. The CDR3 sequence: CASSYGQAEAGNTIYF. CDR3 DNA sequence: TGTGCCAGCAGTTACGGACAGGCTGAAGCTGGAAACACCATATATTTT.

V and J are TRBV12-2 and TRBJ1-4; the DNA was not used to check the table's D call, TRBD1. TRBV12-2 is annotated as a pseudogene. The CDR3 runs to 16 residues. The CDR3 DNA follows: TGTGCAAGTCGCTTAACTCTTACAGGGGTTAATGAAAAACTGTTTTTT. As protein: CASRLTLTGVNEKLFF.

This clone was seen only a few times. V is TRBV24-1 and J is TRBJ2-1, with 7 bases aligning to TRBD1. The V gene end was trimmed by 3 bases and the J gene end by 8 bases; junction bases not matched to a gene: 12. Germline CDR1 and CDR2: KGHDR and SFDVKD. The CDR3 is made up of 16 amino acids. The CDR3 is CATSDPAEGARYEQFF. The CDR3 DNA reads as TGTGCCACCAGTGATCCCGCCGAGGGGGCCCGTTATGAGCAGTTCTTC.

This clone was recorded only once. The chain has TRBV13 and TRBJ2-7, with 8 bases aligning to TRBD1. Losses at the gene ends were 2 bases for V and 0 bases for J; bases not matched to a gene: 21. The CDR3 sequence is 21 residues long. Per germline, CDR1 PRHDT and CDR2 FYEKMQ (reference sequence). Here the CDR3 reads CASSLSGTGLFRGPSSYEQYF. The CDR3 DNA is TGTGCCAGCAGCTTATCAGGGACAGGTCTCTTCCGGGGGCCTAGCTCCTACGAGCAGTACTTC. Supplemented by reference TRBV13 and TRBJ2-7, the full variable domain reads AAGVIQSPRHLIKEKRETATLKCYPIPRHDTVYWYQQGPGQDPQFLISFYEKMQSDKGSIPDRFSAQQFSDYHSELNMSSLELGDSALYFCASSLSGTGLFRGPSSYEQYFGPGTRLTVT.

The gene calls are TRBV4-1 and TRBJ2-2, with TRBD2 as a possible D gene (8 bases). V lost 4 bases to trimming and J lost 4 bases, with 16 bases between them. CDR1 and CDR2 from the germline V gene are MGHRA and YSYEKL. This CDR3 contains 16 residues. This chain's CDR3 is CASSPRGAGGTGELFF. CDR3 coding DNA: TGCGCCAGCAGCCCGCGGGGGGCAGGGGGCACCGGGGAGCTGTTTTTT.

The chain has TRBV5-4 and TRBJ2-1; TRBD2 matches 14 bases. CDR1 is SGHNT, CDR2 YYREEE, per germline (reference sequence). CDR3 size: 20 residues. V lost 7 bases to trimming and J lost 0 bases; unmatched junction nucleotides: 15. The CDR3 protein is CASRSPGTSGSHSSYNEQFF. Written as DNA, the CDR3 is TGTGCCAGCCGCAGTCCCGGGACTAGCGGGAGCCACAGCTCCTACAATGAGCAGTTCTTC.

The chain joins TRBV5-5 to TRBJ1-2; D unclear. Germline values: CDR1 SGHKS, CDR2 YYEKEE (reference sequence). The CDR3 loop spans 16 amino acids. The V end was cut by 5 bases, the J end by 1 base, with 18 bases between. The DNA of the CDR3 is TGTGCCAGCAGTCCGAAGCCTGGTCACGATAACTATGGCTACACCTTC. It translates to CASSPKPGHDNYGYTF.

The chain couples TRBV18 to TRBJ2-1; maybe TRBD2 (5 bases). CDR1 and CDR2 from the germline V gene are KGHSH and LQKENI. The CDR3 consists of 13 residues. The germline V and J ends were trimmed by 3 bases and 8 bases, with 11 bases remaining between them. CDR3 bases: TGTGCCAGCTCACCGATGAGGGTGGATGAGCAGTTCTTC. Encoded protein: CASSPMRVDEQFF.

V usage is TRBV10-3 and J usage is TRBJ1-5, with D perhaps TRBD1 (5 bases). Germline CDR1 is ENHRY and CDR2 is SYGVKD. CDR3 length: 14 amino acids. Trimming cost V 3 bases and J 6 bases, with 12 bases left between them. The DNA of the CDR3 is TGTGCCATCAGTGAATCAGGGTCGGGTCAGCCCCAGCATTTT. As protein: CAISESGSGQPQHF.

Written as DNA, the CDR3 is TGTGCCAGCAGCCAAGAAGGGACAGGGAAGGGTGAGCAGTTCTTC. Protein: CASSQEGTGKGEQFF. The gene calls are TRBV14 and TRBJ2-1, with 9 bases lining up with TRBD1. There are 15 residues in the CDR3. Losses at the gene ends were 0 bases for V and 9 bases for J; bases not matched to a gene: 6. Germline CDR1 is SGHDN and CDR2 is FVKESK. Looking up the rest from reference TRBV14 and TRBJ2-1 gives the full variable domain: EAGVTQFPSHSVIEKGQTVTLRCDPISGHDNLYWYRRVMGKEIKFLLHFVKESKQDESGMPNNRFLAERTGGTYSTLKVQPAELEDSGVYFCASSQEGTGKGEQFFGPGTRLTVL.

The chain couples TRBV6-5 to TRBJ2-1; 14 bases agree with TRBD2. The CDR3 loop spans 15 amino acids. With 11 bases clipped from V and 4 bases from J, the junction kept 7 bases outside the gene matches. Germline CDR1 is MNHEY and CDR2 is SVGAGI. The CDR3, as DNA: TGTGCCGCGACTAGCGGGGGGGCCGGGTACAATGAGCAGTTCTTC. It translates to CAATSGGAGYNEQFF.

CDR3 sequence: CASTSALNTGELFF. The CDR3 bases are TGTGCCAGTACCAGCGCGTTAAACACCGGGGAGCTGTTTTTT. V is TRBV19 and J is TRBJ2-2; unclear D gene. CDR1 and CDR2 from the germline V gene are LNHDA and SQIVND (reference sequence). There are 14 residues in the CDR3. Between the trimmed V and J ends, which lost 7 bases and 2 bases, there was a span of 11 bases.

The V and J genes are TRBV7-2 and TRBJ2-5, with 11 bases lining up with TRBD2. CDR1 is SGHTA, CDR2 FQGNSA, per germline. The junction had 6 bases not matched to a gene; V was cut back by 1 base and J by 5 bases. The CDR3 is 16 residues long. CDR3 bases: TGTGCCAGCAGCTTAGTACGCGGGACTAGCGGTGAGACCCAGTACTTC. Translating gives CASSLVRGTSGETQYF.

The chain is built from TRBV4-1 and TRBJ2-1; possibly TRBD2 for D (5 bases). This CDR3 spans 13 amino acids. CDR1 is MGHRA and CDR2 is YSYEKL in the germline V gene. With 2 bases removed from V and 9 bases from J, the gap between germline ends came to 11 bases. CDR3 in amino acids: CASSQILRGEQFF. As DNA, the CDR3 is TGCGCCAGCAGCCAAATTCTTCGGGGTGAGCAGTTCTTC.

The chain uses TRBV4-1 and TRBJ1-2; perhaps TRBD1 as D (5 bases). Deletions cut 4 bases from V and 13 bases from J, with 25 bases between. Germline V CDR1 and CDR2: MGHRA, YSYEKL. The CDR3 is made up of 15 amino acids. In DNA, the CDR3 is TGCGCCAGCAGCCTAGAGGCGACTGACTCTGGGGGGTGCACCTTC. Its protein product is CASSLEATDSGGCTF.

CDR3 nucleotides: TGTGCCAGTGCCCATCAGGGTATGCGCGGCTACACCTTC. Residues: CASAHQGMRGYTF. V gene TRBV19 combines with J gene TRBJ1-2, with D possibly matching TRBD1 (5 bases). CDR1 is LNHDA and CDR2 is SQIVND in the germline V gene (reference sequence). The CDR3 is 13 residues long. The V gene lost 8 bases and the J gene lost 8 bases, with 18 bases spanning the gap.

The chain couples TRBV6-4 to TRBJ1-2, with TRBD1 matching 9 bases. Germline-derived CDR1 and CDR2 are MRHNA and SNTAGT. The CDR3 is 15 amino acids. The trim removed 4 bases at V and 6 bases at J, leaving 9 bases unmatched. CDR3 residues: CASSGITGGAHGYTF. CDR3 sequence (DNA): TGTGCCAGCAGTGGAATAACAGGGGGCGCCCATGGCTACACCTTC.